A single sample gave rise to the 22 T cell receptor beta chains below, sequenced in a study of Graves' ophthalmopathy and Graves' hyperthyroidism. CDR3 regions of TCR beta were amplified from RNA transcripts. The first round was an RT-PCR with HTBI primers, and the second round was a multiplex PCR. TCRdb redid the calling of the multiplex PCR reads with MiXCR, one entry per CDR3 protein. The profile shows approximately 1.2 million distinct CDR3 sequences, around a third of them singletons. What was sequenced was peripheral blood or thyroid tissue (not recorded which). The receptors shown here come from an adult man with Graves' hyperthyroidism.

The chain carries TRBV12-3 or TRBV12-4 and TRBJ2-7; 9 positions match TRBD2. V lost 5 bases, J lost 0 bases, and 17 bases stayed unmatched. CDR3 size: 19 residues. The CDR3 DNA is TGTGCCAGCAGTCCGCGGGGGGGGGGAACACTGAGGAGCTCCTACGAGCAGTACTTC. Translated: CASSPRGGGTLRSSYEQYF.

Note on this clonotype: No conserved phenylalanine or tryptophan ends this CDR3, so it is likely a read error. This chain links TRBV20-1 with TRBJ1-1; 7 positions match TRBD1. Germline-derived CDR1 and CDR2 are DFQATT and SNEGSKA (reference sequence). The CDR3 has 9 amino acids. In DNA, the CDR3 is TGCAGCGGGGACAGTGAAGCTTTCCTT. It yields the protein CSGDSEAFL.

The chain uses TRBV15 and TRBJ1-5; possible D gene TRBD1, 5 bases. Germline V gene data show CDR1 as LNHNV and CDR2 as YYDKDF (reference sequence). The V end lost 3 bases, the J end lost 12 bases, and 15 bases lay between the germline ends. CDR3 length: 13 residues. Here the CDR3 DNA reads TGTGCCACCAGCAGGGAGCAGGGCGGGCTCCAGCATTTT. The encoded protein is CATSREQGGLQHF.

This clonotype was detected ten times or more. This chain joins TRBV10-2 and TRBJ2-2, with no clear D. CDR1 is WSHSY, CDR2 SAAADI, per germline. Trimming took off 6 bases at V and 4 bases at J, with 9 bases between the two ends. CDR3 length equals 13 residues. Here the CDR3 reads CASSAIGTGELFF. In DNA, the CDR3 is TGCGCCAGCAGCGCCATAGGCACCGGGGAGCTGTTTTTT.

This clonotype was picked up a small number of times. The chain recombines TRBV5-1 with TRBJ1-1; the D is unclear. There are 15 residues in the CDR3. With 4 bases removed from V and 4 bases from J, the gap between germline ends came to 17 bases. Per germline, CDR1 SGHRS and CDR2 YFSETQ. CDR3 region: CASSPWGDRGTEAFF. Written as DNA, the CDR3 is TGCGCCAGCAGCCCCTGGGGAGACCGGGGCACTGAAGCTTTCTTT.

At least ten counts were recorded for this clonotype. The chain couples TRBV25-1 to TRBJ1-2; 8 bases line up with TRBD1. V shed 2 bases and J 3 bases; nucleotides not matched to a gene: 2. CDR1 is MGHDK and CDR2 is SYGVNS in the germline V gene. The CDR3 length is 14 residues. The CDR3 DNA follows: TGTGCCAGCAGTGAAGGGGACAGGTACTATGGCTACACCTTC. It yields the protein CASSEGDRYYGYTF.

In its sample, this clonotype was seen once. The J gene is TRBJ1-2, the V gene TRBV24-1; TRBD1 might be the D (5 bases). V lost 4 bases and J 0 bases, leaving 8 bases between the germline ends. CDR1 is KGHDR and CDR2 is SFDVKD in the germline V gene. The CDR3 runs 14 residues. The CDR3 DNA reads as TGTGCCACCAGTGACGGGACCGCTAACTATGGCTACACCTTC. The encoded protein is CATSDGTANYGYTF.

This clonotype was recorded many times. A clone one base away is much larger, so this may be a read error. The CDR3 is CASSLARNQPQHF. CDR3 coding DNA: TGTGCCAGCAGCTTAGCGCGCAATCAGCCCCAGCATTTT. The J gene is TRBJ1-5, the V gene TRBV12-3 or TRBV12-4; D uncertain. CDR3 length: 13 amino acids.

Notes on this clonotype: One end of the junction does not line up with germline, which may come from a read error. The chain links TRBV19 to TRBJ1-4; D may be TRBD1 (5 bases). The germline CDR1 and CDR2 sequences are LNHDA and SQIVND (reference sequence). CDR3 length: 15 residues. The CDR3 region has the DNA TGTGCCAGCAGTAAATACAGGAGGGCTGGGGAAAAACTGTTTTTT. Translating gives CASSKYRRAGEKLFF.

As to this clonotype: It may be a read error: a sequence one base away is much more abundant. In this CDR3 the conserved last residue, phenylalanine or tryptophan, is missing, so a read error is likely. This chain connects TRBV19 to TRBJ2-5; tentatively, D is TRBD1 or TRBD2 (5 bases each). Deletions cut 4 bases from V and 5 bases from J, with 11 bases between. The CDR3 contains 13 residues. Per the germline V gene, CDR1 is LNHDA and CDR2 is SQIVND (reference sequence). CDR3 sequence reads: CASSKGTWETQYL. The CDR3 DNA is TGTGCCAGTAGTAAGGGGACGTGGGAGACCCAGTACCTC.

This clonotype was recorded many times. This chain links TRBV19 with TRBJ1-1; D is perhaps TRBD1 (6 bases). V was pared by 3 bases and J by 2 bases, with 13 bases between. The CDR3 runs 15 residues. Germline V CDR1 and CDR2: LNHDA, SQIVND (reference sequence). The CDR3 DNA reads as TGTGCCAGTAGTATTGGTGGCAGGGGTAACACTGAAGCTTTCTTT. Its translation: CASSIGGRGNTEAFF.

Ten or more counts support this clonotype. This chain links TRBV15 with TRBJ2-7, with D perhaps assigned TRBD1 or TRBD2 (6 bases each). This CDR3 is built from 17 residues. Germline V CDR1 and CDR2: LNHNV, YYDKDF (reference sequence). V dropped 3 bases and J dropped 0 bases, with 18 bases sitting between them. The CDR3 sequence is CATSRGRGRTNSYEQYF. The CDR3 coding sequence is TGTGCCACCAGCAGGGGAAGGGGGAGGACTAACTCCTACGAGCAGTACTTC. The full variable domain, rest sourced from reference TRBV15 and TRBJ2-7, is DAMVIQNPRYQVTQFGKPVTLSCSQTLNHNVMYWYQQKSSQAPKLLFHYYDKDFNNEADTPDNFQSRRPNTSFCFLDIRSPGLGDTAMYLCATSRGRGRTNSYEQYFGPGTRLTVT.

As for this clonotype: This CDR3 fails to terminate in the conserved phenylalanine or tryptophan, so it likely reflects a read error. V and J are TRBV6-5 and TRBJ2-5, with 8 bases fitting TRBD2. The germline CDR1 and CDR2 sequences are MNHEY and SVGAGI. The CDR3 has 12 residues. Trimming took 9 bases from V and 4 from J; bases not matched to a gene: 4. This CDR3 is CASSAGAETQYY. The CDR3 nucleotides read TGTGCCAGTTCAGCGGGAGCAGAGACCCAGTACTAC.

A remark on this clonotype: Possible read error: a much larger clone is one base away. The chain carries TRBV10-2 and TRBJ2-7, with 9 bases aligning to TRBD2. The CDR3 totals 13 residues. V was pared by 11 bases and J by 4 bases, with 9 bases of the junction left unmatched. CDR1 WSHSY and CDR2 SAAADI come from the germline V gene. Written as DNA, the CDR3 is TGCGCCGGCCTTTCTAGCGGGGCTTACGAGCAGTACTTC. Protein: CAGLSSGAYEQYF.

This clonotype was observed at least ten times. This chain connects TRBV5-6 to TRBJ2-2; no reliable D call. Between the trimmed V and J ends, which lost 1 base and 6 bases, there was a span of 13 bases. The germline V gene has CDR1 SGHDT and CDR2 YYEEEE. CDR3 size: 15 residues. CDR3 coding DNA: TGTGCCAGCAGCTTGTATCGTCCCGGGTCCGGGGAGCTGTTTTTT. Its protein product is CASSLYRPGSGELFF.

This clonotype was seen just once. This chain links TRBV6-6 with TRBJ1-6; D call uncertain. The CDR3 totals 13 residues. Germline CDR1 reads MNHNY; CDR2 reads SVGAGI (reference sequence). Trimming cost V 2 bases and J 8 bases, with 7 bases left between them. In DNA, the CDR3 is TGTGCCAGCAGTTACAAGCGGGATTCACCCCTCCACTTT. Translation gives CASSYKRDSPLHF.

V and J are TRBV7-2 and TRBJ1-5, with D unresolved. This CDR3 has 15 amino acids. V gave up 2 bases and J gave up 1 base, with 9 bases separating them. The V gene's germline CDR1 is SGHTA and CDR2 FQGNSA. In DNA form, the CDR3 reads TGTGCCAGCAGCTTACAAGCTCGGAGCAATCAGCCCCAGCATTTT. Its protein product is CASSLQARSNQPQHF. Variable domain in full (rest from reference TRBV7-2 and TRBJ1-5): GAGVSQSPSNKVTEKGKDVELRCDPISGHTALYWYRQSLGQGLEFLIYFQGNSAPDKSGLPSDRFSAERTGGSVSTLTIQRTQQEDSAVYLCASSLQARSNQPQHFGDGTRLSIL.

V gene TRBV20-1 combines with J gene TRBJ2-2, with D unclear. Per germline, CDR1 DFQATT and CDR2 SNEGSKA (reference sequence). The CDR3 is 14 residues long. Trimming cost V 4 bases and J 1 base, with 10 bases left between them. CDR3 coding DNA: TGCAGTGCTATCAAGGACGGGAACACCGGGGAGCTGTTTTTT. This sequence encodes CSAIKDGNTGELFF.

J is TRBJ2-7 and V is TRBV18; 10 nucleotides line up with TRBD2. The CDR3 sequence is 14 residues long. The germline CDR1 and CDR2 sequences are KGHSH and LQKENI. V lost 5 bases to trimming and J lost 4 bases; unmatched junction nucleotides: 5. The CDR3 protein is CASSARTSGYEQYF. The CDR3 DNA is TGTGCCAGCTCAGCCCGGACTAGCGGATACGAGCAGTACTTC.

This sequence joins TRBV5-1 and TRBJ1-2; D is unclear. The germline V and J ends were trimmed by 0 bases and 5 bases, with 17 bases remaining between them. Germline lookup yields CDR1 SGHRS and CDR2 YFSETQ. The CDR3 is made up of 16 amino acids. CDR3 sequence reads: CASSLEFSGIRYGYTF. In nucleotides, the CDR3 is TGCGCCAGCAGCTTGGAGTTCTCGGGCATCCGGTATGGCTACACCTTC.

This clonotype was observed many times. This sequence joins TRBV7-2 and TRBJ2-5; D might be TRBD2 (5 bases). Germline V gene data show CDR1 as SGHTA and CDR2 as FQGNSA. The CDR3 is 15 amino acids. Trimming removed 5 bases from V and 1 base from J, with 14 bases in between. In DNA, the CDR3 is TGTGCCAGCAGCGAGGGCAGCGGACTCCAAGAGACCCAGTACTTC. Translating it yields CASSEGSGLQETQYF.

This clonotype was found a few times. This sequence joins TRBV6-2 or TRBV6-3 and TRBJ2-7; weak D call: TRBD1 (5 bases). Germline V CDR1 and CDR2: MNHEY, SVGEGT. The CDR3 is 13 residues long. Trimming stripped 6 bases from V and 6 bases from J, with 15 bases between. CDR3 residues: CASSRYVGREQYF. The CDR3 DNA reads as TGTGCCAGCAGCCGCTATGTGGGGCGCGAGCAGTACTTC.